Listed below are T cell receptor beta chains from one sample, sequenced in a study of CD4 T cell repertoires in COVID-19. Produced via immunoSEQ multiplex PCR; TCRdb's table is partial and in-frame only. The table includes roughly 23,000 clones, around 90% detected once. Sequenced material: central memory CD4+ T cells from blood, taken before the COVID-19 pandemic. These receptors came from a human donor who had COVID-19. Each CDR3 is given with its conserved first and last residue. The D gene is left open where the match is weak. Only some rows state a clone size, as once, few, many or a class for expanded clones.

.	.	TRBV5-5	TRBJ1-2	TGTGCCAGCAGCTTGAAGGACACGAGCTCTCATGGCTACACCTTC	CASSLKDTSSHGYTF
once	TRBD1	TRBV28	TRBJ1-1	TGTGCCAGCAGTCTTGACAGGGAAGAGAACACTGAAGCTTTCTTT	CASSLDREENTEAFF
.	TRBD2	TRBV10-3	TRBJ2-1	TGTGCCATCAGTGGGGTAGCGGGGGGCTCCCAGTTCTTC	CAISGVAGGSQFF
.	TRBD1	TRBV19	TRBJ1-2	TGTGCCAGTAGTAAAGGACCGCAGGGGGGTAACTATGGCTACACCTTC	CASSKGPQGGNYGYTF
.	TRBD2	TRBV10-3	TRBJ2-3	TGTGCCACTACACTAGCGGGAGACACAGATACGCAGTATTTT	CATTLAGDTDTQYF
.	TRBD2	TRBV19	TRBJ2-2	TGTGCCACCAGTAGGGCTAGCGGGGTGGTTAACACCGGGGAGCTGTTTTTT	CATSRASGVVNTGELFF
few	.	TRBV29-1	TRBJ1-6	TGCAGCGCAGGGGAGGGCAACGGTTCACCCCTCCACTTT	CSAGEGNGSPLHF
.	.	TRBV28	TRBJ1-2	TGTGCCAGCAGAAAGGACAGTCCTAACTATGGCTACACCTTC	CASRKDSPNYGYTF
few	TRBD1	TRBV10-3	TRBJ1-5	TGTGCCGCCCAGGCGGGACAGGGAGGAAATCAGCCCCAGCATTTT	CAAQAGQGGNQPQHF
.	.	TRBV5-8	TRBJ1-2	TGTGCCAGCAGCTTGGTAGACAGACCTAACTATGGCTACACCTTC	CASSLVDRPNYGYTF
.	TRBD1	TRBV19	TRBJ1-6	TGTGCCAGTACCCCGACAGGGAATAATTCACCCCTCCACTTT	CASTPTGNNSPLHF
.	.	TRBV11-2	TRBJ1-2	TGTGCCAGCAGCCTACAGCCGGCCGGGGTCTATGGCTACACCTTC	CASSLQPAGVYGYTF
.	.	TRBV21-1	TRBJ2-7	TGTGCCAGCAGCATAGGACAGGGGATTCCCTACGAGCAGTACTTC	CASSIGQGIPYEQYF
.	.	TRBV5-1	TRBJ2-7	TGCGCCAGCAGCGAGCAGGGGGGCTCCTACGAGCAGTACTTC	CASSEQGGSYEQYF
once	TRBD2	TRBV5-1	TRBJ2-3	TGCGCCAGCAGCTTGACGGGGGGGCCTCTTGATACGCAGTATTTT	CASSLTGGPLDTQYF
.	.	TRBV5-1	TRBJ1-4	TGCGCCAGCAGCCGACGTGGGCCGAGTGAAAAACTGTTTTTT	CASSRRGPSEKLFF
.	TRBD2	TRBV11-2	TRBJ2-2	TGTGCCAGCAGCTTTAGACCACCTAGCGGGAGTAGCACCGGGGAGCTGTTTTTT	CASSFRPPSGSSTGELFF
.	TRBD2	TRBV10-3	TRBJ2-5	TGTGCCAGCCGGACTAGCGGAACGAGGAGGGAGACCCAGTACTTC	CASRTSGTRRETQYF
few	.	TRBV27	TRBJ2-7	TGTGCCAGCAGTTTATCAACGGGTTCTTACGAGCAGTACTTC	CASSLSTGSYEQYF
.	.	TRBV21-1	TRBJ2-3	TGTGCCAGCAGCAAAGATGGCCACAATGACACAGATACGCAGTATTTT	CASSKDGHNDTDTQYF
.	.	TRBV7-9	TRBJ1-5	TGTGCCAGCAGCATGCAAGGAGGGCAGCCCCAGCATTTT	CASSMQGGQPQHF
.	.	TRBV7-9	TRBJ1-4	TGTGCCAGCTCCCAGGACTATGCCGGAAAACTGTTTTTT	CASSQDYAGKLFF
.	.	TRBV30	TRBJ1-2	TGTGCCTGGGCGGGAACTCCGTATGGCTACACCTTC	CAWAGTPYGYTF
once	TRBD2	TRBV5-1	TRBJ2-5	TGCGCCAGCAGCCATGGGACTAGCGACCCTCTAGAGACCCAGTACTTC	CASSHGTSDPLETQYF
.	TRBD2	TRBV6-9	TRBJ2-4	TGTGCCAGCAGTTATAGCGGGAGCGAAAACATTCAGTACTTC	CASSYSGSENIQYF
.	.	TRBV11-2	TRBJ1-5	TGTGCCAGCAGCTTAGATGGGCTAGGGGCGGTTCAGCCCCAGCATTTT	CASSLDGLGAVQPQHF
.	.	TRBV11-3	TRBJ2-1	TGTGCCAGCAGCTCTCCACCGCGGACAGCCCAGTTCTTC	CASSSPPRTAQFF
.	TRBD2	TRBV29-1	TRBJ2-7	TGCAGCGTTGAAGTAGCGGGCGAGCAGTACTTC	CSVEVAGEQYF
.	TRBD2	TRBV10-2	TRBJ2-3	TGCGCCAGCAGTGAGGCTAGCGGGAGAACTGCAGATACGCAGTATTTT	CASSEASGRTADTQYF
.	TRBD1	TRBV18	TRBJ1-1	TGTGCCAGCTTTAGGGGACAGGAAACTGAAGCTTTCTTT	CASFRGQETEAFF
.	TRBD2	TRBV15	TRBJ2-3	TGTGCCACCAGCCTCCGCGGGGGATCAGATACGCAGTATTTT	CATSLRGGSDTQYF
.	.	TRBV27	TRBJ1-2	TGTGCCAGCAGCAAAGACAGATTCTATGGCTACACCTTC	CASSKDRFYGYTF
.	.	TRBV14	TRBJ2-7	TGTGCCAGCAGCCCCCGGCCGAGGGGGATCGGTTTGCAGTACTTC	CASSPRPRGIGLQYF
.	.	TRBV11-2	TRBJ2-2	TGTGCCAGCAGCTTCAATACAGGGACGAACACCGGGGAGCTGTTTTTT	CASSFNTGTNTGELFF
.	.	TRBV9	TRBJ1-1	TGTGCCAGCAGCGTAATAGAGAACACTGAAGCTTTCTTT	CASSVIENTEAFF
.	.	TRBV6-5	TRBJ2-3	TGTGCCAGCAAGGGGCGGTGGGCAGATACGCAGTATTTT	CASKGRWADTQYF
.	.	TRBV5-1	TRBJ2-6	TGCGCCAGCAGCTTGACAGGCCGCTCTGGGGCCAACGTCCTGACTTTC	CASSLTGRSGANVLTF
.	.	TRBV27	TRBJ2-5	TGTGCCAGCAGTTTTTCCCCCTGGAGCGGGACCCAGTACTTC	CASSFSPWSGTQYF
.	.	TRBV21-1	TRBJ2-1	TGTGCCAGCAGCGCCGCAGGGTACTCCTACAATGAGCAGTTCTTC	CASSAAGYSYNEQFF
once	.	TRBV28	TRBJ2-6	TGTGCCAGCAACATAGTCGGAGAATCTGGGGCCAACGTCCTGACTTTC	CASNIVGESGANVLTF
.	.	TRBV10-2	TRBJ1-1	TGCGCCAGCAGTGAGGGGGGGGAAGCTTTCTTT	CASSEGGEAFF
.	.	TRBV30	TRBJ2-3	TGTGCCTGGAGTGGGGCCACAGATACGCAGTATTTT	CAWSGATDTQYF
few	TRBD1	TRBV6-1	TRBJ1-4	TGTGCCAGCAGTGTGAGACAGGGGACTAATGAAAAACTGTTTTTT	CASSVRQGTNEKLFF
.	.	TRBV19	TRBJ2-3	TGTGCCAGTAGTATTTCCGGGTCCACAGATACGCAGTATTTT	CASSISGSTDTQYF
.	TRBD1	TRBV5-6	TRBJ1-1	TGTGCCAGCAGCTGGGACAGGGAAGCTTTCTTT	CASSWDREAFF
.	.	TRBV7-9	TRBJ1-1	TGTGCCAGCATTCCCATGAACACTGAAGCTTTCTTT	CASIPMNTEAFF
.	.	TRBV29-1	TRBJ1-1	TGCAGCGTTGCGCAGGGAGGGTCGAACACTGAAGCTTTCTTT	CSVAQGGSNTEAFF
.	.	TRBV6-5	TRBJ2-2	TGTGCCAGCAGTTACGAGGGGACATTGAACACCGGGGAGCTGTTTTTT	CASSYEGTLNTGELFF
.	TRBD1	TRBV18	TRBJ1-1	TGTGCCAGCTCACCCCGGACAGGGGGCATGAACACTGAAGCTTTCTTT	CASSPRTGGMNTEAFF
.	.	TRBV21-1	TRBJ1-6	TGTGCCAGCAGCAGACCCACGGCCAGGGGTGCGGGTAGGTCTTGGTATTCACCCCTCCACTTT	CASSRPTARGAGRSWYSPLHF
.	.	TRBV7-2	TRBJ1-2	TGTGCCAGCACATTACCGGGGGTGGGGGGTAACACCTTC	CASTLPGVGGNTF
.	TRBD2	TRBV7-2	TRBJ2-1	TGTGCCAGCAGCTTAACCCCTCGCGGGAGGGCGGATGAGCAGTTCTTC	CASSLTPRGRADEQFF
.	TRBD2	TRBV14	TRBJ2-2	TGTGCCAGCAGCCAAGACGGGACTAGCGGTAACACCGGGGAGCTGTTTTTT	CASSQDGTSGNTGELFF